The source of this T cell receptor (beta chain) is a study of blood T cell repertoires in COVID-19. Study summary: Acute and convalescent COVID-19 specimens originated in the United States, Italy and Spain.

Donors were grouped by their self-reported clinical history. V shed 4 bases and J 4 bases; nucleotides not matched to a gene: 4. Germline assignment: CDR1 MNHEY and CDR2 SMNVEV (reference sequence). This CDR3 is built from 14 residues. Assay used: immunoSEQ multiplex PCR; TCRdb lists only in-frame clones, some missing. The sample includes around 78,000 clones, 80% to 90% of them seen just once. This chain joins TRBV27 and TRBJ1-5; 7 bases align to TRBD1. This clonotype was sampled from a woman aged 50 to 60 with acute COVID-19. Material for sequencing was PBMCs or T cells enriched from blood (not recorded which). This chain's CDR3 is CASSSGTANQPQHF. CDR3 nucleotides: TGTGCCAGCAGTTCCGGGACAGCTAATCAGCCCCAGCATTTT.